One sample yielded the 18 T cell receptor beta chains listed below, sequenced in a study of shared clonotypes between healthy human individuals. Clones were sequenced by immunoSEQ multiplex PCR, and TCRdb holds only the in-frame ones, with some missing. The sample includes around 510,000 clones, roughly 95% of them seen just once. The sequenced material came from naive CD4+ T cells sorted from blood. The sample's subset: CD45RA+ positively selected. These receptors all come from a woman aged 30 to 39 in good health.

The CDR3 DNA follows: TGTGCCAGCAGTTTGCCAGGGGCCTACGAGCAGTACTTC. Translation gives CASSLPGAYEQYF. J is TRBJ2-5 and V is TRBV28, with D possibly TRBD1 on 6 matching bases. The J call may not be correct, given that the DNA end is closer to TRBJ2-7. This CDR3 is 13 amino acids long. Germline V gene lookup returns CDR1 MDHEN and CDR2 SYDVKM.

The chain has TRBV2 and TRBJ2-2, with D perhaps TRBD2 (7 bases). CDR3 length: 15 residues. Germline CDR1 and CDR2: SNHLY and FYNNEI. Trimming shortened V by 4 bases and J by 3 bases, and 12 bases separated the two germline ends. The CDR3 spells CASSAGAGDTGELFF. The CDR3, as DNA: TGTGCCAGCAGTGCGGGGGCGGGAGACACCGGGGAGCTGTTTTTT.

The chain carries TRBV5-1 and TRBJ2-7, with D possibly being TRBD2 (6 bases). The CDR3 is 20 amino acids. Germline CDR1 and CDR2: SGHRS and YFSETQ. V was shortened by 5 bases and J by 0 bases, with 30 bases between the two germline ends. Here the CDR3 reads CASSTTREDYTPRYSYEQYF. The CDR3 coding sequence is TGCGCCAGCAGTACTACTAGGGAGGACTACACCCCACGATACTCCTACGAGCAGTACTTC.

The V gene is TRBV9, the J gene TRBJ2-1; 11 nucleotides align to TRBD1. This CDR3 region has 16 residues. V was pared by 0 bases and J by 9 bases, with 8 bases of the junction left unmatched. Germline V CDR1 and CDR2: SGDLS, YYNGEE. The CDR3 protein is CASSVDGQGAYIEQFF. DNA for the CDR3: TGTGCCAGCAGCGTAGATGGACAGGGGGCGTATATTGAGCAGTTCTTC.

V usage is TRBV28 and J usage is TRBJ2-2, with D unresolved. Germline V gene sequence: CDR1 MDHEN, CDR2 SYDVKM. V lost 5 bases to trimming and J lost 7 bases, with 8 bases between them. The CDR3 length is 12 residues. The CDR3, as DNA: TGTGCCAGCAGTCCCTTTGTCGGGGAGCTGTTTTTT. It codes for CASSPFVGELFF. The full variable domain, rest sourced from reference TRBV28 and TRBJ2-2, is DVKVTQSSRYLVKRTGEKVFLECVQDMDHENMFWYRQDPGLGLRLIYFSYDVKMKEKGDIPEGYSVSREKKERFSLILESASTNQTSMYLCASSPFVGELFFGEGSRLTVL.

V gene TRBV5-6 combines with J gene TRBJ2-5, with TRBD1 matching 9 bases. The J call is doubtful: the DNA matches TRBJ2-7 better. The germline CDR1 and CDR2 sequences are SGHDT and YYEEEE. The CDR3 has 15 amino acids. The CDR3 DNA reads TGTGCCAGCAGCTTGGGGGACAGGGTAAACTACGAGCAGTACTTC. Amino acid sequence: CASSLGDRVNYEQYF.

The chain recombines TRBV5-6 with TRBJ2-3, with 7 bases matching TRBD2. The CDR3 contains 18 residues. Germline V CDR1 and CDR2: SGHDT, YYEEEE. V was pared by 0 bases and J by 2 bases, with 12 bases of the junction left unmatched. The DNA of the CDR3 is TGTGCCAGCAGCTTGGGAAGGGGAGGGGATCCCCTCACAGATACGCAGTATTTT. Residues: CASSLGRGGDPLTDTQYF. The variable domain in full, with the rest retrieved from reference TRBV5-6 and TRBJ2-3, is DAGVTQSPTHLIKTRGQQVTLRCSPKSGHDTVSWYQQALGQGPQFIFQYYEEEERQRGNFPDRFSGHQFPNYSSELNVNALLLGDSALYLCASSLGRGGDPLTDTQYFGPGTRLTVL.

The rearrangement links TRBV9 to TRBJ2-3; D might be TRBD1 or TRBD2, each matching 5 bases. The CDR3 is 14 residues long. Trimming cost V 4 bases and J 6 bases, with 15 bases left between them. The germline V gene encodes CDR1 SGDLS and CDR2 YYNGEE. CDR3: CASSLGQREDTQYF. The CDR3 DNA reads TGTGCCAGCAGCCTCGGACAAAGGGAGGATACGCAGTATTTT.

This clone has a handful of counts. Different DNA sequences within this sample yield the same CDR3. The genes are TRBV18 and TRBJ1-5; D is undetermined. From germline, CDR1 is KGHSH and CDR2 LQKENI. Trimming removed 6 bases at V and 0 bases at J, with 9 bases between. CDR3 length: 14 amino acids. The CDR3 region is CASSSVDSNQPQHF. CDR3 nucleotides: TGTGCCAGCTCCTCGGTTGATAGCAATCAGCCCCAGCATTTT. Looking up the rest from reference TRBV18 and TRBJ1-5 gives the full variable domain: NAGVMQNPRHLVRRRGQEARLRCSPMKGHSHVYWYRQLPEEGLKFMVYLQKENIIDESGMPKERFSAEFPKEGPSILRIQQVVRGDSAAYFCASSSVDSNQPQHFGDGTRLSIL.

The V gene is TRBV5-1, the J gene TRBJ2-5, with D tentatively TRBD2 (6 bases). The CDR3 is 14 residues long. V was pared by 0 bases and J by 5 bases, with 11 bases between. CDR1 is SGHRS and CDR2 is YFSETQ in the germline V gene. CDR3 region: CASSLGAGSETQYF. The CDR3 DNA sequence: TGCGCCAGCAGCTTGGGGGCGGGAAGCGAGACCCAGTACTTC. Looking up the rest from reference TRBV5-1 and TRBJ2-5 gives the full variable domain: KAGVTQTPRYLIKTRGQQVTLSCSPISGHRSVSWYQQTPGQGLQFLFEYFSETQRNKGNFPGRFSGRQFSNSRSEMNVSTLELGDSALYLCASSLGAGSETQYFGPGTRLLVL.

The chain uses TRBV28 and TRBJ2-1, with TRBD2 matching over 12 bases. J lost 10 bases, V lost 1 base, and 8 bases had no gene match. The CDR3 contains 16 residues. The V gene's germline CDR1 is MDHEN and CDR2 SYDVKM. CDR3 bases: TGTGCCAGCAGTTTATTTGGACTAGCGGGATTAGTGGAGCAGTTCTTC. The encoded protein is CASSLFGLAGLVEQFF. Drawing the rest from reference TRBV28 and TRBJ2-1, the complete variable domain is DVKVTQSSRYLVKRTGEKVFLECVQDMDHENMFWYRQDPGLGLRLIYFSYDVKMKEKGDIPEGYSVSREKKERFSLILESASTNQTSMYLCASSLFGLAGLVEQFFGPGTRLTVL.

The DNA for the CDR3 is TGTGCCAGCAGCCCCCGGACAGAAGGAAACACCATATATTTT. Residues: CASSPRTEGNTIYF. The chain is built from TRBV7-6 and TRBJ1-3; a possible D gene is TRBD1 (6 bases). Trimming took off 5 bases at V and 4 bases at J, with 12 bases between the two ends. This CDR3 contains 14 residues. The V gene's germline CDR1 is SGHVS and CDR2 FNYEAQ.

With regard to this clone: Different DNA sequences within this sample yield the same CDR3. CDR3 sequence: CASSFRVPYEQYF. Here the CDR3 DNA reads TGTGCCAGCAGTTTCAGGGTTCCCTACGAGCAGTACTTC. This chain uses TRBV28 with TRBJ2-7; possible D gene TRBD1, 5 bases. CDR1 is MDHEN, CDR2 SYDVKM, per germline. Trimming removed 3 bases at V and 2 bases at J, with 8 bases between. This CDR3 has 13 amino acids.

The rearrangement uses TRBV19 and TRBJ2-3; D might be TRBD2 (5 bases). The CDR3 totals 12 residues. Trimming left V 4 bases short and J 10 bases short, with 12 bases between. Germline-derived CDR1 and CDR2 are LNHDA and SQIVND (reference sequence). This CDR3 reads CASSTERDAQYF. The CDR3 DNA reads TGTGCCAGTAGTACCGAGAGGGATGCGCAGTATTTT.

This chain connects TRBV5-1 to TRBJ1-3; unclear D gene. There are 14 residues in the CDR3. The ends were cut back, 10 bases at V and 0 bases at J, with 14 bases in the middle. Looked up from germline, CDR1 is SGHRS and CDR2 is YFSETQ. In nucleotides, the CDR3 is TGCGCCCCCCGGCGCCGCAGCTCTGGAAACACCATATATTTT. This sequence encodes CAPRRRSSGNTIYF.

The chain uses TRBV4-2 and TRBJ2-6, with D perhaps matching TRBD1 (6 bases). CDR3 size: 16 residues. Per the germline V gene, CDR1 is LGHNA and CDR2 is YNFKEQ. V shed 5 bases and J shed 0 bases, with 11 bases lying between them. This CDR3 reads CASSATGSSGANVLTF. In DNA form, the CDR3 reads TGTGCCAGCAGCGCTACAGGGAGCTCTGGGGCCAACGTCCTGACTTTC.

This chain links TRBV7-2 with TRBJ1-5; no definite D call. V lost 5 bases and J lost 1, with 12 bases in between. The germline V gene encodes CDR1 SGHTA and CDR2 FQGNSA. The CDR3 has 15 amino acids. The chain's CDR3 is CASSTSGLSNQPQHF. In DNA, the CDR3 is TGTGCCAGCAGCACGTCGGGTTTGAGCAATCAGCCCCAGCATTTT. The variable domain in full, with the rest retrieved from reference TRBV7-2 and TRBJ1-5, is GAGVSQSPSNKVTEKGKDVELRCDPISGHTALYWYRQSLGQGLEFLIYFQGNSAPDKSGLPSDRFSAERTGGSVSTLTIQRTQQEDSAVYLCASSTSGLSNQPQHFGDGTRLSIL.

This clone was counted a few times. This rearrangement joins TRBV2 to TRBJ1-3; the D gene is possibly TRBD1 (5 bases). This CDR3 has 13 residues. Germline V gives CDR1 SNHLY, CDR2 FYNNEI. Trimming stripped 7 bases from V and 0 bases from J, with 7 bases between. The CDR3 nucleotides are TGTGCCAGCACGACAGACTCTGGAAACACCATATATTTT. Amino acids: CASTTDSGNTIYF.